A selection of T cell receptor beta chains follows, all from one sample in a study of vaccination and CD4 T cells after COVID-19. TCRdb itself ran the PCR reads through MiXCR, one entry per CDR3 protein. In the table there are some 10,000 distinct CDR3 sequences, 64% of which are singletons. No cognate antigen is known for these TCRs. The sequencing sample was made of CD4+ T cells from blood, cultured in vitro. These receptor sequences come from a human donor who had recovered from COVID-19. The CDR3 runs from the conserved cysteine through the conserved F or W. The D gene is left open where the match is weak. The listing skips clone size in some rows; elsewhere it reads once, few, many or a size class.

d_call	j_call	clone_size	v_call	cdr3_length	cdr3_nt	cdr3_aa
-	TRBJ2-2	-	TRBV2	14	TGTGCCAGCAGGGAAGGGGCGAACACCGGGGAGCTGTTTTTT	CASREGANTGELFF
TRBD2	TRBJ2-1	few	TRBV6-5	16	TGTGCCAGCAGTTACTCGCGGCTAGCGGGGATAAATGAGCAGTTCTTC	CASSYSRLAGINEQFF
-	TRBJ2-1	-	TRBV6-2/TRBV6-3	12	TGTGCCAGCAGTTACCCGGTTTGGGAGCAGTTCTTC	CASSYPVWEQFF
-	TRBJ1-5	-	TRBV5-3	12	TGTGCCAGCAGCCCCCCGGTTCAGCCCCAGCATTTT	CASSPPVQPQHF
TRBD2	TRBJ2-7	-	TRBV11-2	15	TGTGCCAGCAGCTCGTTAGCGGGAAGCTCCTACGAGCAGTACTTC	CASSSLAGSSYEQYF
-	TRBJ1-5	-	TRBV2	14	TGTGCCAGCAGTACCCGACTTAGCAATCAGCCCCAGCATTTT	CASSTRLSNQPQHF
-	TRBJ2-3	-	TRBV20-1	16	TGCAGTGCTAGAGATCTGTCCAGGCCGGGCACAGATACGCAGTATTTT	CSARDLSRPGTDTQYF
-	TRBJ1-1	-	TRBV2	13	TGTGCCAGCAGTGATACACTGAACACTGAAGCTTTCTTT	CASSDTLNTEAFF
-	TRBJ1-5	few	TRBV6-1	13	TGTGCCAGCAGTGACCAGACTTATCAGCCCCAGCATTTT	CASSDQTYQPQHF
TRBD1	TRBJ1-2	-	TRBV20-1	14	TGCAGTGCTGTCACCCAGGGGGATAACTATGGCTACACCTTC	CSAVTQGDNYGYTF
-	TRBJ2-5	-	TRBV7-2	15	TGTGCCAGCAGCTCTGGCTCGGGACTCCAAGAGACCCAGTACTTC	CASSSGSGLQETQYF
-	TRBJ2-7	-	TRBV2	14	TGTGCCAGCAGACCCGGGTCACCATCCTACGAGCAGTACTTC	CASRPGSPSYEQYF
-	TRBJ1-1	-	TRBV6-5	15	TGTGCCAGCAGTTACAGCGGGGGTCTGAACACTGAAGCTTTCTTT	CASSYSGGLNTEAFF
TRBD1	TRBJ1-5	-	TRBV20-1	15	TGCAGTGCCTTGACAGGGGGCTTCGGCAATCAGCCCCAGCATTTT	CSALTGGFGNQPQHF
TRBD1	TRBJ1-5	-	TRBV5-8	12	TGTGCCAGCAGCTTACAGGGGCAGCCCCAGCATTTT	CASSLQGQPQHF
-	TRBJ2-1	-	TRBV2	16	TGTGCCAGCATAGAAGACAAGGGGCCCTCCTACAATGAGCAGTTCTTC	CASIEDKGPSYNEQFF
-	TRBJ2-3	-	TRBV4-3	14	TGCGCCAGCAGCCAAGTGTCCGGTGGAGATACGCAGTATTTT	CASSQVSGGDTQYF
-	TRBJ1-2	-	TRBV11-2	12	TGTGCCAGCAGCCACGACAGCTACCGCTACACCTTC	CASSHDSYRYTF
TRBD1	TRBJ2-5	-	TRBV11-2	14	TGTGCCAGCAGCCCAGGGACAGGATACGCGACCCAGTACTTC	CASSPGTGYATQYF
-	TRBJ2-5	-	TRBV28	14	TGTGCCAGCAGTTTTGGGACCCTACGGGAGACCCAGTACTTC	CASSFGTLRETQYF
-	TRBJ1-2	few	TRBV12-3/TRBV12-4	12	TGTGCCAGCACCCTTCATGGGCGGGGCTACACCTTC	CASTLHGRGYTF
-	TRBJ2-5	-	TRBV20-1	12	TGCAGTTCCCAGGGTCACCAAGAGACCCAGTACTTC	CSSQGHQETQYF